This T cell receptor beta chain was found in a study of T cells expressing NK-cell markers. The cDNA for TCR beta came from 5'RACE template switching with UMIs. TCRdb reanalyzed the 5' RACE reads and collapses them to one entry per CDR3 protein, without DNA. The ten top clones account for 50% to 75%, within a sample of about 30,000 distinct CDR3 sequences. About this clonotype: The antigen remains undetermined.

Overall study results and limits: For a few donors, these clonotypes were likewise the leading ones in the CD3+CD56-NKG2C+ fraction.

CDR3 length: 14 residues. The receptor was derived from a woman between 18 and 75 years old in good health. Sequences were obtained from blood T cells: a sorted CD56 or NKG2C T cell subset, CD4+ or CD8+ T cells, or bulk PBMC T cells (not recorded which). The chain couples TRBV12-3 or TRBV12-4 to TRBJ2-7; TCRdb designates TRBD2, a call that cannot be tested without DNA. The CDR3 spells CASSLGPGRYEQYF.